There are a few counts of the clone carrying this T cell receptor (beta chain). The germline CDR1 and CDR2 sequences are SGDLS and YYNGEE. CDR3 size: 16 residues. Trimming took 0 bases from V and 5 from J; bases not matched to a gene: 8. Unique molecular identifiers tagged the TCRbeta library. TCRdb ran MiXCR on the PCR reads and lists one entry per CDR3 protein. The sample holds approximately 240,000 distinct CDR3 sequences; about 9.2% are singletons and the top ten take 6.2%. The data stem from a study of T-cell reconstitution after alpha-beta-depleted transplantation in children. This sequence joins TRBV9 and TRBJ2-3, with 8 bases fitting TRBD2. The specimen was PBMCs from the stem cell graft donor, collected from the stem cell graft. The TCR sequence derives from a human donor who donated a stem cell graft to a child with acute lymphoblastic leukemia. The CDR3 loop is CASSVAVGGALDTQYF. The DNA for the CDR3 is TGTGCCAGCAGCGTAGCTGTCGGGGGGGCACTAGATACGCAGTATTTT. The full variable domain, completed using reference TRBV9 and TRBJ2-3, is DSGVTQTPKHLITATGQRVTLRCSPRSGDLSVYWYQQSLDQGLQFLIQYYNGEERAKGNILERFSAQQFPDLHSELNLSSLELGDSALYFCASSVAVGGALDTQYFGPGTRLTVL.